This entry lists 19 T cell receptor beta chains sequenced from one sample in a study of blood T cell repertoires in COVID-19. TCRdb keeps only in-frame clones here, not all; method: immunoSEQ multiplex PCR. The sample consists of almost 400,000 clones, approximately 89% of them appearing once. Sequencing used peripheral blood. These receptors all stem from a woman in her fifties or sixties with COVID-19, enrolled during active disease.

The J gene is TRBJ2-1, the V gene TRBV6-5; D is perhaps TRBD2 (6 bases). CDR3 length: 14 amino acids. CDR1 is MNHEY, CDR2 SVGAGI, per germline. The V end lost 2 bases, the J end lost 14 bases, and 19 bases lay between the germline ends. CDR3 DNA: TGTGCCAGCAGTTACCTCCAGGAGAGTGGGGGGAAGTTCTTC. Its protein is CASSYLQESGGKFF.

The V and J genes are TRBV7-6 and TRBJ1-4; the D gene is possibly TRBD1 (5 bases). Per the germline V gene, CDR1 is SGHVS and CDR2 is FNYEAQ. The V gene lost 0 bases and the J gene lost 3 bases, with 14 bases spanning the gap. The CDR3 consists of 17 residues. The CDR3 is CASSLATRTGANEKLFF. The DNA of the CDR3 is TGTGCCAGCAGCTTAGCGACCAGGACGGGGGCTAATGAAAAACTGTTTTTT.

This chain uses TRBV2 with TRBJ2-1; 9 bases align to TRBD1. This CDR3 is built from 14 residues. Germline CDR1 is SNHLY and CDR2 is FYNNEI. Trimming at V came to 5 bases and at J to 6 bases, leaving 5 bases not matched to a gene. The DNA for the CDR3 is TGTGCCAGCAGTACGGACAGGGGCCTCAATGAGCAGTTCTTC. Protein: CASSTDRGLNEQFF.

The rearrangement uses TRBV6-1 and TRBJ1-5; D call uncertain. Germline V CDR1 and CDR2: MNHNS, SASEGT. This CDR3 region has 14 residues. Trimming took 2 bases from V and 4 from J, leaving 9 bases between them. The CDR3 DNA is TGTGCCAGCAGTGAAATACAGAGAAATCAGCCCCAGCATTTT. Residues: CASSEIQRNQPQHF.

This chain connects TRBV5-6 to TRBJ2-7, with D tentatively TRBD1 (5 bases). Trimming left V 0 bases short and J 1 base short, with 11 bases between. Germline V gives CDR1 SGHDT, CDR2 YYEEEE. The CDR3 runs 15 residues. Here the CDR3 DNA reads TGTGCCAGCAGCTTGGTCCCACAGGTTTCCTACGAGCAGTACTTC. Translating gives CASSLVPQVSYEQYF.

The chain employs TRBV6-4 and TRBJ1-3; D gene unclear. V lost 9 bases and J lost 0, with 12 bases in between. CDR1 and CDR2 from the germline V gene are MRHNA and SNTAGT. The CDR3 is 14 residues long. CDR3 in amino acids: CARALPFSGNTIYF. The CDR3 bases are TGTGCCAGGGCTTTACCATTCTCTGGAAACACCATATATTTT.

The chain uses TRBV7-2 and TRBJ2-1; D is unclear. CDR3 length equals 13 residues. The germline V gene encodes CDR1 SGHTA and CDR2 FQGNSA. V was cut by 6 bases and J by 0 bases, with 6 bases left in between. CDR3 region: CASSLSSYNEQFF. The CDR3 DNA is TGTGCCAGCAGTCTGAGCTCCTACAATGAGCAGTTCTTC. Full variable domain (remainder filled in from reference TRBV7-2 and TRBJ2-1): GAGVSQSPSNKVTEKGKDVELRCDPISGHTALYWYRQSLGQGLEFLIYFQGNSAPDKSGLPSDRFSAERTGGSVSTLTIQRTQQEDSAVYLCASSLSSYNEQFFGPGTRLTVL.

The chain carries TRBV5-1 and TRBJ2-2; TRBD2 is a possible D gene (5 bases). The CDR3 extends over 17 amino acids. Germline CDR1 reads SGHRS; CDR2 reads YFSETQ. Deletions cut 1 base from V and 1 base from J, with 14 bases between. CDR3 sequence reads: CASSLILRARNTGELFF. The CDR3 nucleotides read TGCGCCAGCAGCTTGATTTTGAGGGCGCGGAACACCGGGGAGCTGTTTTTT.

The chain carries TRBV2 and TRBJ2-3; TRBD2 matches at 7 bases. The germline CDR1 and CDR2 sequences are SNHLY and FYNNEI. V shed 6 bases and J 2 bases; nucleotides not matched to a gene: 8. The CDR3 spans 15 residues. As DNA, the CDR3 is TGTGCCAGCAGACAAGCTGGGACTAACACAGATACGCAGTATTTT. Translated, it gives CASRQAGTNTDTQYF.

The chain employs TRBV28 and TRBJ1-2; D gene unclear. Germline CDR1 MDHEN, CDR2 SYDVKM. The CDR3 runs to 15 residues. Trimming pared 2 bases from V and 8 bases from J, leaving 18 bases between. The chain's CDR3 is CASSLGGATGRGYTF. The CDR3 DNA is TGTGCCAGCAGTTTAGGTGGAGCCACGGGGAGAGGCTACACCTTC.

The chain is built from TRBV7-3 and TRBJ1-2; tentatively, D is TRBD1 (6 bases). This CDR3 is built from 13 residues. The V end lost 4 bases, the J end lost 8 bases, and 14 bases lay between the germline ends. Germline V gene lookup returns CDR1 SGHTA and CDR2 FQGTGA. The CDR3 here is CASSSNQGSGYTF. CDR3 DNA sequence: TGTGCCAGCAGCTCGAACCAGGGGTCGGGCTACACCTTC.

The rearrangement joins TRBV19 to TRBJ2-6, with a possible D match to TRBD1 (6 bases). The germline V and J ends were trimmed by 3 bases and 6 bases, with 12 bases remaining between them. Germline CDR1 is LNHDA and CDR2 is SQIVND (reference sequence). The CDR3 consists of 15 residues. CDR3 protein: CASSMQGFAANVLTF. In DNA, the CDR3 is TGTGCCAGTAGTATGCAGGGGTTTGCGGCCAACGTCCTGACTTTC.

This clone was counted a single time. The J gene is TRBJ2-5, the V gene TRBV5-4, with 8 bases that match TRBD2. CDR1 is SGHNT, CDR2 YYREEE, per germline (reference sequence). The CDR3 contains 16 residues. J gave up 3 bases and V 5 bases, and 12 bases lay outside the gene matches. The CDR3 loop is CASRAGLVAPEETQYF. CDR3 coding DNA: TGTGCCAGCAGGGCGGGACTAGTGGCCCCTGAAGAGACCCAGTACTTC. Using reference TRBV5-4 and TRBJ2-5 for the parts outside the CDR3, the full variable domain is ETGVTQSPTHLIKTRGQQVTLRCSSQSGHNTVSWYQQALGQGPQFIFQYYREEENGRGNFPPRFSGLQFPNYSSELNVNALELDDSALYLCASRAGLVAPEETQYFGPGTRLLVL.

The table lists this clone with a count of one. The chain links TRBV2 to TRBJ2-5, with D perhaps matching TRBD2 (6 bases). The CDR3 extends over 15 amino acids. From germline, CDR1 is SNHLY and CDR2 FYNNEI. V was pared by 4 bases and J by 5 bases, with 17 bases between. The CDR3 DNA reads as TGTGCCAGCAGTGTTCAGGGACTCGCTGTGGAGACCCAGTACTTC. Protein: CASSVQGLAVETQYF.

The J gene is TRBJ1-1, the V gene TRBV11-2; D call uncertain. The V gene's germline CDR1 is SGHAT and CDR2 FQNNGV. V was clipped by 5 bases and J by 6 bases, with 10 bases between them. The CDR3 length is 12 residues. The CDR3 DNA reads as TGTGCCAGCAGCCCTCTAAGTGCTGAAGCTTTCTTT. This gives the protein CASSPLSAEAFF.

The J gene is TRBJ2-1, the V gene TRBV30; TRBD2 matches 12 bases. Germline CDR1 is GTSNPN and CDR2 is SVGIG (reference sequence). The CDR3 is made up of 14 amino acids. V was pared by 6 bases and J by 9 bases, with 9 bases of the junction left unmatched. CDR3 bases: TGTGCCTGTCTAGCGGGGGGGCCTCGCGGTGAGCAGTTCTTC. Its protein product is CACLAGGPRGEQFF.

V is TRBV27 and J is TRBJ1-5; D is uncertain. The germline V and J ends were trimmed by 5 bases and 3 bases, with 14 bases remaining between them. The germline V gene has CDR1 MNHEY and CDR2 SMNVEV (reference sequence). The CDR3 has 15 residues. This CDR3 reads CASSRYRGPNQPQHF. CDR3 coding DNA: TGTGCCAGCAGTAGATACCGCGGCCCCAATCAGCCCCAGCATTTT.

The chain couples TRBV7-6 to TRBJ2-7; 9 positions agree with TRBD1. Germline values: CDR1 SGHVS, CDR2 FNYEAQ. The CDR3 spans 17 residues. V lost 2 bases to trimming and J lost 5 bases; unmatched junction nucleotides: 13. This CDR3 reads CASSLSPSGTGFNEQYF. The CDR3 DNA reads as TGTGCCAGCAGCTTATCCCCTTCCGGGACAGGGTTTAACGAGCAGTACTTC.

V is TRBV29-1 and J is TRBJ1-6; 8 bases align to TRBD1. This CDR3 has 13 residues. Germline V gene sequence: CDR1 SQVTM, CDR2 ANQGSEA. V trimming: 7 bases; J trimming: 7 bases; junction bases outside the gene matches: 6. The CDR3 sequence: CSAWDRRNSPLHF. Written as DNA, the CDR3 is TGCAGCGCCTGGGACAGGAGGAATTCACCCCTCCACTTT.